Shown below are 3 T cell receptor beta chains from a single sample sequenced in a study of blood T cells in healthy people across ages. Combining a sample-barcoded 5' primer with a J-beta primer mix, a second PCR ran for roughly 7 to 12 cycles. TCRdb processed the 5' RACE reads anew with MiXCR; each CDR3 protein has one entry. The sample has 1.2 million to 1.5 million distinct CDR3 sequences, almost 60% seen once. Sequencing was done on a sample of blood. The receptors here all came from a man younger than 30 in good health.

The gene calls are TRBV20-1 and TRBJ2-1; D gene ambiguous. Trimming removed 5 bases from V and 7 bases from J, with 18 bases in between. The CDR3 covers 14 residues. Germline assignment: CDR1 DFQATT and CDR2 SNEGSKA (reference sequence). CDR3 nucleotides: TGCAGTGCTGGTGACTTATTTCGCGTAAATGAGCAGTTCTTC. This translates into CSAGDLFRVNEQFF.

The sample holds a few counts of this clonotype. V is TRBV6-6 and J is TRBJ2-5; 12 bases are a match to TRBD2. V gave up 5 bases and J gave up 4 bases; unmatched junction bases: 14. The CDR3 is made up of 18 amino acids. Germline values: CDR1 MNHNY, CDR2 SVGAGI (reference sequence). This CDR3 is CASSRQTSGSPRGETQYF. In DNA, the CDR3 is TGTGCCAGCAGTCGACAGACTAGCGGGAGCCCGAGAGGAGAGACCCAGTACTTC.

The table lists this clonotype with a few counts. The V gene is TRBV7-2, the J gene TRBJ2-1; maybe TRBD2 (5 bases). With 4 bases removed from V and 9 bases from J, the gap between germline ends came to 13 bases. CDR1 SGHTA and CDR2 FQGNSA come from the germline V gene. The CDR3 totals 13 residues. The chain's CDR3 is CASSSPGKSEQFF. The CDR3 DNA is TGTGCCAGCAGCTCACCGGGAAAAAGTGAGCAGTTCTTC.